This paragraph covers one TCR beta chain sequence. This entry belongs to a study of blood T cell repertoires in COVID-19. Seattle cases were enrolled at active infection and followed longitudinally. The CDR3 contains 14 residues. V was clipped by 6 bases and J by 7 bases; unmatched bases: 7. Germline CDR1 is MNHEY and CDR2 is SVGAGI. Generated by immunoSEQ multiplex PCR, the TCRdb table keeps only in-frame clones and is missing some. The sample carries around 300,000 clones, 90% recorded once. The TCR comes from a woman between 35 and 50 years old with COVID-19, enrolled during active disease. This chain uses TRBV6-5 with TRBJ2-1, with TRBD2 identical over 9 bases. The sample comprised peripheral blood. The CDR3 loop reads CASSRQGLANEQFF. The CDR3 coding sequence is TGTGCCAGCAGCCGACAGGGACTAGCTAATGAGCAGTTCTTC.